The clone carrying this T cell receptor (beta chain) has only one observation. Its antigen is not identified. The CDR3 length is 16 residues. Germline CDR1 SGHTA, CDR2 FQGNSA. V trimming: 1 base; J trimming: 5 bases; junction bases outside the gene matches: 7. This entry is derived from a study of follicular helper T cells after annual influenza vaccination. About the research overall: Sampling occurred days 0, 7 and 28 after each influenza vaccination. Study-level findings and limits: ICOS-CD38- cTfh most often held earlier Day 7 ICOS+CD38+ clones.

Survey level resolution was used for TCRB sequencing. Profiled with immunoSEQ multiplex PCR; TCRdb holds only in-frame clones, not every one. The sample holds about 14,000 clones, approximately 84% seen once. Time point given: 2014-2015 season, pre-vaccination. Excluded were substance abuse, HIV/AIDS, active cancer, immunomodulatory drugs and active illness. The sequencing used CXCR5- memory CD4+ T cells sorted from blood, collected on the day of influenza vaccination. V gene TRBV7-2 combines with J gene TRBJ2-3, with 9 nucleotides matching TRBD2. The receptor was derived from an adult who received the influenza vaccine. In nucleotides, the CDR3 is TGTGCCAGCAGCTTAGTGCTAGCGGGGTGGGGAGATACGCAGTATTTT. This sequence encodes CASSLVLAGWGDTQYF.